Presented here are 18 T cell receptor beta chains from one specimen sequenced in a study of blood T cells in healthy people across ages. PCR was performed a second time for about 7 to 12 cycles using a sample-barcoded 5' primer and a J-beta primer mix. TCRdb used MiXCR to reprocess the 5' RACE reads, holding one entry per CDR3 protein. The data show about 1.8 million distinct CDR3 sequences, roughly 52% seen once. The sequencing input was blood. Receptor source: a woman aged 40 to 49 in good health.

The V call is TRBV12-3 or TRBV12-4, the J call TRBJ2-1; D is unclear. The DNA end favors TRBJ2-7, so the J call may be wrong. CDR3 length: 15 amino acids. DNA for the CDR3: TGTGCCAGCAGTTTAGGGGGTCAGTCCTACAATGAGCAGTACTTC. Its protein is CASSLGGQSYNEQYF.

This clonotype appeared a few times. Written as DNA, the CDR3 is TGCAGTGCTAGAGTAAGACAGCGTGGAGAGACCCAGTACTTC. Its protein is CSARVRQRGETQYF. The chain joins TRBV20-1 to TRBJ2-5; tentative D call: TRBD1 (5 bases). Germline values: CDR1 DFQATT, CDR2 SNEGSKA (reference sequence). CDR3 size: 14 residues. V was clipped by 1 base and J by 4 bases, with 13 bases between them.

This rearrangement joins TRBV7-9 to TRBJ2-3, with no clear D. This CDR3 has 12 amino acids. V lost 5 bases and J 5 bases, leaving 8 bases between the germline ends. Germline V lookup: CDR1 SEHNR, CDR2 FQNEAQ (reference sequence). In DNA form, the CDR3 reads TGTGCCAGCAGCCCCTCTATAGATACGCAGTATTTT. Translated, it gives CASSPSIDTQYF.

Here the CDR3 reads CASSSRLGTSGGAPDTQYF. CDR3 bases: TGTGCCAGCAGCTCCCGCCTAGGGACTAGCGGGGGGGCCCCAGATACGCAGTATTTT. The rearrangement uses TRBV7-2 and TRBJ2-3; 16 nucleotides agree with TRBD2. Germline trimming cut 4 bases from V and 4 bases from J; bases unmatched to any gene: 11. Germline V gene sequence: CDR1 SGHTA, CDR2 FQGNSA. The CDR3 totals 19 residues. Variable domain in full (rest from reference TRBV7-2 and TRBJ2-3): GAGVSQSPSNKVTEKGKDVELRCDPISGHTALYWYRQSLGQGLEFLIYFQGNSAPDKSGLPSDRFSAERTGGSVSTLTIQRTQQEDSAVYLCASSSRLGTSGGAPDTQYFGPGTRLTVL.

This clonotype was picked up one time. This chain links TRBV24-1 with TRBJ2-7, with TRBD1 matching 10 bases. The trim removed 9 bases at V and 5 bases at J, leaving 9 bases unmatched. Per the germline V gene, CDR1 is KGHDR and CDR2 is SFDVKD. The CDR3 length is 14 residues. The CDR3 protein is CATALRDRGDEQYF. As DNA, the CDR3 is TGTGCCACCGCACTCCGGGACAGGGGCGACGAGCAGTACTTC.

This clonotype was found once. The chain carries TRBV20-1 and TRBJ1-1; D gene unclear. Trimming shortened V by 2 bases and J by 8 bases, and 12 bases separated the two germline ends. This CDR3 is 12 amino acids long. Germline V gene lookup returns CDR1 DFQATT and CDR2 SNEGSKA (reference sequence). CDR3 region: CSARSRPAEAFF. DNA for the CDR3: TGCAGTGCTAGATCACGACCAGCGGAAGCTTTCTTT.

This chain links TRBV29-1 with TRBJ1-2; D might be TRBD1 (5 bases). The CDR3 is 14 residues long. Germline loops: CDR1 SQVTM, CDR2 ANQGSEA. Trimming cost V 0 bases and J 4 bases, with 12 bases left between them. CDR3 residues: CSVEDEGKGYGYTF. Here the CDR3 DNA reads TGCAGCGTTGAAGATGAGGGGAAGGGCTATGGCTACACCTTC.

The chain uses TRBV19 and TRBJ2-3, with 14 nucleotides matching TRBD2. V shed 3 bases and J 3 bases; nucleotides not matched to a gene: 2. The CDR3 has 16 amino acids. In germline, CDR1 is LNHDA, CDR2 SQIVND (reference sequence). The DNA of the CDR3 is TGTGCCAGTAGTATGGGACTAGCGGGGGCTACAGATACGCAGTATTTT. Translation gives CASSMGLAGATDTQYF.

Only a few counts were recorded for this clonotype. The CDR3 here is CSARDSSSNQPQHF. In nucleotides, the CDR3 is TGCAGTGCCAGGGACAGTAGTAGCAATCAGCCCCAGCATTTT. The chain is built from TRBV20-1 and TRBJ1-5; TRBD1 aligns across 7 bases. This CDR3 contains 14 residues. The V gene end was trimmed by 6 bases and the J gene end by 0 bases; junction bases not matched to a gene: 5. The germline gives CDR1 DFQATT, CDR2 SNEGSKA (reference sequence).

The chain uses TRBV7-9 and TRBJ2-1; 7 bases map to TRBD2. The CDR3 is 14 residues long. After removal of 5 bases from V and 10 bases from J, the junction contained 11 bases not matched to a gene. Per germline, CDR1 SEHNR and CDR2 FQNEAQ (reference sequence). The CDR3 DNA is TGTGCCAGCAGCCTTAGGGAGGGCAGGCAGGAGCAGTTCTTC. Translating it yields CASSLREGRQEQFF.

CDR3 coding DNA: TGTGCCAGCAGCTTAAATGGCGGGGGCGGCCCCTTCCGCGAGCAGTACTTC. Encoded protein: CASSLNGGGGPFREQYF. V usage is TRBV7-2 and J usage is TRBJ2-4; the D gene is possibly TRBD2 (7 bases). The DNA end is more similar to TRBJ2-7, so the J call may be wrong. CDR3 length: 17 amino acids. The germline gives CDR1 SGHTA, CDR2 FQGNSA.

This clonotype was counted only a few times. This chain connects TRBV5-1 to TRBJ2-1, with 12 nucleotides matching TRBD2. Trimming at V came to 6 bases and at J to 8 bases, leaving 6 bases not matched to a gene. The length of the CDR3 is 14 residues. CDR1 SGHRS and CDR2 YFSETQ come from the germline V gene. CDR3 residues: CASTLTSGGDEQFF. The CDR3 DNA reads as TGCGCCAGCACCCTGACTAGCGGGGGAGATGAGCAGTTCTTC. Together with reference TRBV5-1 and TRBJ2-1, the CDR3 gives the full variable domain: KAGVTQTPRYLIKTRGQQVTLSCSPISGHRSVSWYQQTPGQGLQFLFEYFSETQRNKGNFPGRFSGRQFSNSRSEMNVSTLELGDSALYLCASTLTSGGDEQFFGPGTRLTVL.

CDR3 sequence reads: CASRRRGNALAKNIQYF. The CDR3 nucleotides are TGCGCCAGCCGGCGTCGGGGAAACGCTCTAGCCAAAAACATTCAGTACTTC. V usage is TRBV5-1 and J usage is TRBJ2-4; D may be TRBD2 (5 bases). The germline gives CDR1 SGHRS, CDR2 YFSETQ. There are 17 residues in the CDR3. Deletions cut 7 bases from V and 0 bases from J, with 20 bases between. Full variable domain (outside the CDR3, taken from reference TRBV5-1 and TRBJ2-4): KAGVTQTPRYLIKTRGQQVTLSCSPISGHRSVSWYQQTPGQGLQFLFEYFSETQRNKGNFPGRFSGRQFSNSRSEMNVSTLELGDSALYLCASRRRGNALAKNIQYFGAGTRLSVL.

The chain carries TRBV28 and TRBJ2-3, with D possibly matching TRBD2 (7 bases). The CDR3 spans 12 residues. V was trimmed by 4 bases and J by 10 bases, leaving 12 bases between them. Per germline, CDR1 MDHEN and CDR2 SYDVKM. The CDR3 loop is CASSSGGGSQYF. CDR3 sequence (DNA): TGTGCCAGCAGTTCGGGGGGCGGGTCGCAGTATTTT.

The chain combines TRBV29-1 with TRBJ2-1; 9 nucleotides match TRBD2. CDR1 and CDR2 (germline): SQVTM, ANQGSEA. V lost 1 base, J lost 8 bases, and 6 bases stayed unmatched. This CDR3 is 14 amino acids long. CDR3 amino acids: CSVEGRGGDYEQFF. The DNA for the CDR3 is TGCAGCGTTGAAGGGCGGGGGGGCGACTATGAGCAGTTCTTC.

This clonotype was detected only a few times. The V gene is TRBV5-6, the J gene TRBJ1-1; unclear D gene. CDR3 length: 12 amino acids. Germline V gene data show CDR1 as SGHDT and CDR2 as YYEEEE. Between the trimmed V and J ends, which lost 1 base and 5 bases, there was a span of 6 bases. The DNA for the CDR3 is TGTGCCAGCAGCTTGTACGGGACTGAAGCTTTCTTT. Translated, it gives CASSLYGTEAFF.

J is TRBJ2-5 and V is TRBV10-3; 8 nucleotides agree with TRBD1. Germline-derived CDR1 and CDR2 are ENHRY and SYGVKD. V lost 6 bases and J lost 1; bases outside the gene matches: 4. The CDR3 is 14 amino acids. The CDR3 nucleotides are TGTGCCATCAGGCACGGACAGGGCCAAGAGACCCAGTACTTC. Protein product: CAIRHGQGQETQYF.

This chain joins TRBV12-3 or TRBV12-4 and TRBJ2-1, with 8 bases that match TRBD1. The ends lost 5 bases at V and 6 bases at J; junction bases unmatched: 3. The CDR3 is made up of 13 amino acids. CDR3 sequence (DNA): TGTGCCAGCAGTGAACAGGGGGTCAATGAGCAGTTCTTC. It is translated as CASSEQGVNEQFF.